This T cell receptor beta chain was obtained from a study of CD8+ T cells in alopecia areata. Points from the study as a whole: There were also resident alphabeta T cells of normal skin sequenced in scalp samples. Under tofacitinib, fewer expanded CD8+ clones appeared among the top 100 scalp clones.

This sample's treatment: oral pan-JAK inhibitor, 5-10 mg twice daily. Peripheral blood samples and lesional scalp punch biopsies were obtained from alopecia areata patients. Germline CDR1 reads MNHNY; CDR2 reads SVGAGI (reference sequence). This CDR3 comprises 15 residues. The ends were cut back, 5 bases at V and 2 bases at J, with 13 bases in the middle. This clone appeared a single time. The antigen remains unidentified. cDNA prepared by RNA extraction and subsequent reverse transcription served as the template for sequencing. Data came from immunoSEQ multiplex PCR; TCRdb stores just in-frame clones and leaves some out. Of roughly 190,000 clones listed, 55% to 70% are singletons.

The TCR sequence derives from a human donor with alopecia areata. The rearrangement joins TRBV6-6 to TRBJ1-5; a weak D match, TRBD1 (6 bases). The sequencing used CD4+ T cells sorted from blood, collected at week 4, from a patient treated with tofacitinib. This CDR3 is CASSTQGSGNQPQHF. The CDR3 coding sequence is TGTGCCAGCAGTACCCAGGGGTCGGGCAATCAGCCCCAGCATTTT.